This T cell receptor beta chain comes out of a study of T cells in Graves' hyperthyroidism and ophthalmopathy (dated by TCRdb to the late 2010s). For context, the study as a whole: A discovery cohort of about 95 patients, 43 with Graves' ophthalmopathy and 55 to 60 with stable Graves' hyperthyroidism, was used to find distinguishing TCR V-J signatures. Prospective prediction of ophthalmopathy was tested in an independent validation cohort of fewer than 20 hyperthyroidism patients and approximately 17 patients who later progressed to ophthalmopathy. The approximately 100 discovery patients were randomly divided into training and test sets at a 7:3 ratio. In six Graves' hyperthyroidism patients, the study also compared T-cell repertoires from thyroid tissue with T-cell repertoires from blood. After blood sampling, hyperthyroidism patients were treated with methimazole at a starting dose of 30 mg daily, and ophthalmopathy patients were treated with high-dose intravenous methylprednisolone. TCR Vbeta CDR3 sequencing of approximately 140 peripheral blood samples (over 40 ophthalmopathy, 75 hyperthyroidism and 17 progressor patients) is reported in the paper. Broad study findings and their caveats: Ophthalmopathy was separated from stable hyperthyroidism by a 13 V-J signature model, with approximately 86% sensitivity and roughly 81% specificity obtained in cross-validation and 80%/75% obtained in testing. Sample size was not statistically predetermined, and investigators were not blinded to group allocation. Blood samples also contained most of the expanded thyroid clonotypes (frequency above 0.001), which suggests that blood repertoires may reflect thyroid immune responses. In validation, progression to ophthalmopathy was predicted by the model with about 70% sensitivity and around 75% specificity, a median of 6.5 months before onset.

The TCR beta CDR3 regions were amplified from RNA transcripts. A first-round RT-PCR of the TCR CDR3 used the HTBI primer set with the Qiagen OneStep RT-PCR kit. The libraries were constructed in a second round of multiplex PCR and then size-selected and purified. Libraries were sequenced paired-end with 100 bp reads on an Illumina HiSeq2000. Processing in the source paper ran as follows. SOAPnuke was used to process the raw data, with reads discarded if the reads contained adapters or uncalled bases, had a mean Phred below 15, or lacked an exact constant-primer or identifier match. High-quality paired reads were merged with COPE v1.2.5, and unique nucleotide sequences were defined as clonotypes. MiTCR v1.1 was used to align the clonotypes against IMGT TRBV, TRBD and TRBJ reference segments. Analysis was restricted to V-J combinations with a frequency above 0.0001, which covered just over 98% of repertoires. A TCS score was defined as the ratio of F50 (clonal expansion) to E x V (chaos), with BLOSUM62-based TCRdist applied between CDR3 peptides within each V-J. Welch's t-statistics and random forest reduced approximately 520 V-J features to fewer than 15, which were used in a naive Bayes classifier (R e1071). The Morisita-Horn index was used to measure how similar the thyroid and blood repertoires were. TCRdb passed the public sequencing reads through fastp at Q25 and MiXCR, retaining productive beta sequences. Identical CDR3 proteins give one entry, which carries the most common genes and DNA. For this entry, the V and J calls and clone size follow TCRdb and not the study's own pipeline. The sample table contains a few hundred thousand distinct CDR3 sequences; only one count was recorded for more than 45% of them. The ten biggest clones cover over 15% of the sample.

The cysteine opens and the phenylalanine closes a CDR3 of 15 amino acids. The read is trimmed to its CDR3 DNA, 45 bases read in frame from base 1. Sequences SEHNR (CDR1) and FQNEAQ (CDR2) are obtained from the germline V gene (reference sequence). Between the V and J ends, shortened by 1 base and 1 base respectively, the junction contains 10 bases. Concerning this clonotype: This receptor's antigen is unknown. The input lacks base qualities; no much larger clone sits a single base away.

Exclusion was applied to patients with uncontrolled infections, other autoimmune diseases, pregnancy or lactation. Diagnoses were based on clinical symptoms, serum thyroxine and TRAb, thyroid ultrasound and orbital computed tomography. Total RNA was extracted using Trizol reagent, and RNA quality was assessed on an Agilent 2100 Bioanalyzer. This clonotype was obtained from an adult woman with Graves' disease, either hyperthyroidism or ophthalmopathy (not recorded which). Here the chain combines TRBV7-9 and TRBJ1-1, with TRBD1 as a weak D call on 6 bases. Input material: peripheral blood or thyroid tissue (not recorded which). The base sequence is TGTGCCAGCAGCTTAGAGGGGGTTCCGAACACTGAAGCTTTCTTT. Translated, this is CASSLEGVPNTEAFF.